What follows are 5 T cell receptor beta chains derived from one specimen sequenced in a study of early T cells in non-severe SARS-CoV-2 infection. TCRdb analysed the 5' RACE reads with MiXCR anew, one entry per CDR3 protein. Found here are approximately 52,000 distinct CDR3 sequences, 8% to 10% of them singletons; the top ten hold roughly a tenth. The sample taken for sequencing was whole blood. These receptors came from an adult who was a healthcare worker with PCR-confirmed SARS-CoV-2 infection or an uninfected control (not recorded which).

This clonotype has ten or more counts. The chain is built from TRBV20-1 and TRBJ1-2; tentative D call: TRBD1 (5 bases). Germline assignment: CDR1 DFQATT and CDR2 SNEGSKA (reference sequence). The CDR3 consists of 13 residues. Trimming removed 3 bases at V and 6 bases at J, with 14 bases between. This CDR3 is CSASPGRVNGYTF. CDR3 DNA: TGCAGTGCTAGCCCAGGCAGGGTCAATGGCTACACCTTC.

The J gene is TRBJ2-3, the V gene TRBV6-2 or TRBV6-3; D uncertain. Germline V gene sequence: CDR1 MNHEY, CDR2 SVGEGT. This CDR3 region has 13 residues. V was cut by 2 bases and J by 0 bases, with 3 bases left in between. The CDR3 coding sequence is TGTGCCAGCAGTTACCCAAGCACAGATACGCAGTATTTT. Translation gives CASSYPSTDTQYF.

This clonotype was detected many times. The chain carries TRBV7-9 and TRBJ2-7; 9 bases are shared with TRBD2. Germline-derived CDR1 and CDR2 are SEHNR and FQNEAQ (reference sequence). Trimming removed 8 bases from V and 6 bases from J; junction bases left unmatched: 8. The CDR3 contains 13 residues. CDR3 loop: CASVAGGPGEQYF. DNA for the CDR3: TGTGCCAGCGTTGCGGGAGGGCCGGGCGAGCAGTACTTC.

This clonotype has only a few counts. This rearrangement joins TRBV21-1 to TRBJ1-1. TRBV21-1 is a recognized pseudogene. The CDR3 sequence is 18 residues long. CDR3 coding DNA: TGTGCCAGCAGCAGACGGCGGCCAATCCCTCAAATGAACACTGAAGCTTTCTTT. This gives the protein CASSRRRPIPQMNTEAFF.

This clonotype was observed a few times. The CDR3 protein is CASSSGLLPYGYTF. The CDR3 region has the DNA TGTGCCAGCAGCTCAGGGCTTTTGCCCTATGGCTACACCTTC. This rearrangement joins TRBV27 to TRBJ1-2; D possibly corresponds to TRBD1 (5 bases). Germline lookup yields CDR1 MNHEY and CDR2 SMNVEV (reference sequence). V lost 6 bases and J lost 4, with 15 bases in between. The CDR3 has 14 amino acids.